This T cell receptor (beta chain) was retrieved from a study of blood T cell repertoires in COVID-19. Measured with immunoSEQ multiplex PCR; TCRdb has only the in-frame clones, and not every one. Among around 85,000 clones, approximately 88% were seen once, and the ten largest hold less than 6.5%. Germline V gives CDR1 SGHTA, CDR2 FQGNSA. The V end was cut by 5 bases, the J end by 7 bases, with 11 bases between. This CDR3 region has 12 residues. The sample was peripheral blood. The chain is built from TRBV7-2 and TRBJ1-1; D ambiguous. The TCR originated in a man between 60 and 75 years old with acute or convalescent COVID-19. The CDR3 region has the DNA TGTGCCAGCAGCATGTATGTCAGTGAAGCTTTCTTT. Translated: CASSMYVSEAFF.